This record covers a single T cell receptor beta chain. Clones were sequenced by immunoSEQ multiplex PCR, and TCRdb holds only the in-frame ones, with some missing. The profile shows 65,000 to 75,000 clones, around 92% of them singletons. This sample was taken from a study of blood T cell repertoires in COVID-19. The sample was peripheral blood. The source is a human donor with active COVID-19. The donor label of this sample is uncertain.

In DNA form, the CDR3 reads TGTGCCAGCAGCATGCCGGGACAGGGGGCTTGGGAGACCCAGTACTTC. Protein: CASSMPGQGAWETQYF. This chain joins TRBV28 and TRBJ2-5; TRBD1 agrees at 12 bases. The V gene's germline CDR1 is MDHEN and CDR2 SYDVKM. This CDR3 is 16 amino acids long. With 6 bases clipped from V and 5 bases from J, the junction kept 10 bases outside the gene matches.